The rows below give T cell receptor beta chains drawn from one sample of a study of cytomegalovirus exposure and HLA in healthy donors. Generated by immunoSEQ multiplex PCR, the TCRdb table keeps only in-frame clones and is missing some. The sample lists 60,000 to 95,000 clones; less than 80% were seen once. The sample was PBMCs. The receptors derive from a woman aged 40 to 49 in good health and CMV-seropositive. The CDR3 runs from the conserved cysteine through the conserved F or W. Rows may omit the clone size; those that give it use once, few, many or a size class.

CASTPRETQYF - TRBV6-1 11 TRBJ2-5
CASRTGFSGNTIYF - TRBV6-1 14 TRBJ1-3
CASSYSAGGNIQYF - TRBV6-5 14 TRBJ2-4
CASSVGSGGPRFTDTQYF - TRBV9 18 TRBJ2-3
CAGAGMYTEAFF - TRBV30 12 TRBJ1-1
CASSLDSGGGNTEAFF - TRBV7-9 16 TRBJ1-1
CSVEGLAGAFNEQFF - TRBV29-1 15 TRBJ2-1
CSKDRANGYTF - TRBV20-1 11 TRBJ1-2
CASSPDRNYGYTF - TRBV7-2 13 TRBJ1-2
CATSRSTSSEQYF - TRBV15 13 TRBJ2-7
CASSFKGASYEQYF - TRBV6-1 14 TRBJ2-7
CSARVGGSEHF - TRBV20-1 11 TRBJ1-5
CASSPGTHSGGNQPQHF few TRBV28 17 TRBJ1-5
CASILGGLAGGRPRPTDTQYF - TRBV9 21 TRBJ2-3
CASSLGRSSGNTIYF - TRBV5-1 15 TRBJ1-3
CASSGRQGLYTEAFF - TRBV6-6 15 TRBJ1-1
CASSLEGATDEQYF - TRBV5-4 14 TRBJ2-7
CASSRTVTGGGNTEAFF once TRBV19 17 TRBJ1-1
CASSATGFGNQPQHF few TRBV7-2 15 TRBJ1-5
CASSTQLAGSTDTQYF once TRBV11-2 16 TRBJ2-3
CASSSGLAGYNEQFF - TRBV5-1 15 TRBJ2-1
CASGRRGGPGEQFF once TRBV2 14 TRBJ2-1
CASRGEGVNSPLHF - TRBV5-1 14 TRBJ1-6
CASSRDYFYEQYF - TRBV19 13 TRBJ2-7
CAITEGAGGKKREQYF - TRBV10-3 16 TRBJ2-7
CASGAITGELFF few TRBV2 12 TRBJ2-2
CASSLTVGANVLTF - TRBV7-7 14 TRBJ2-6